One T cell receptor beta chain is described in this entry. These data originate in a study of shared clonotypes between healthy human individuals. The wider study: The plates for each donor numbered three CD4 naive, three CD4 memory, two CD8 naive and one CD8 memory.

This CDR3 contains 15 residues. CDR1 SGHRS and CDR2 YFSETQ come from the germline V gene. The germline V and J ends were trimmed by 4 bases and 0 bases, with 10 bases remaining between them. As originally analysed: Owing to the provision of junction-only sequences devoid of quality scores by immunoSEQ, filtering differed. Data came from immunoSEQ multiplex PCR; TCRdb stores just in-frame clones and leaves some out. That table gives V, J and clone size, and the DNA gave D and trimming. The data contain 2,500,000 or so clones, about nine tenths of them singletons. The TCR was taken from a man younger than 35 in good health. Some clones in this sample may be carry-over from other donors' samples. What was sequenced was naive CD4+ T cells from PBMCs. The subset here: CD45RA+ positively selected. This chain joins TRBV5-1 and TRBJ1-4; D is unclear. The CDR3 nucleotides read TGCGCCAGCAGCGTGGACGGACCAACTAATGAAAAACTGTTTTTT. Protein: CASSVDGPTNEKLFF.